This T cell receptor (beta chain) appears in the sequencing data of a study of tumor-infiltrating lymphocytes in primary liver carcinoma. This clonotype was observed at least ten times. TCR beta cDNA was made from 400 to 500 ng total RNA with a constant-region primer. Researchers made the TCR beta libraries by running three nested multiplex PCR rounds with slightly modified ARM-PCR. Use of TRBV1-TRBV30 forward primers with a C-beta reverse primer characterized the first two PCR rounds, which lasted ten to eleven cycles each. TCRdb reprocessed the multiplex PCR reads via MiXCR and lists one record per CDR3 protein. The sample lists 80,000 or so distinct CDR3 sequences, roughly two thirds occurring once. CDR3 length: 15 residues. Trimming stripped 0 bases from V and 0 bases from J, with 7 bases between. Germline CDR1 reads LGHNA; CDR2 reads YNFKEQ. The roughly 19-32 mg bulk tissue piece was not sorted before simultaneous RNA and DNA extraction.

The sample was tumor-adjacent normal liver tissue. V gene TRBV4-2 combines with J gene TRBJ2-3; either TRBD1 or TRBD2 may supply D (5 bases each). The clonotype comes from a man between 40 and 49 years old with primary liver carcinoma and hepatitis B virus infection. The CDR3 DNA is TGTGCCAGCAGCCAAGATAGGGACAGCACAGATACGCAGTATTTT. Protein product: CASSQDRDSTDTQYF.